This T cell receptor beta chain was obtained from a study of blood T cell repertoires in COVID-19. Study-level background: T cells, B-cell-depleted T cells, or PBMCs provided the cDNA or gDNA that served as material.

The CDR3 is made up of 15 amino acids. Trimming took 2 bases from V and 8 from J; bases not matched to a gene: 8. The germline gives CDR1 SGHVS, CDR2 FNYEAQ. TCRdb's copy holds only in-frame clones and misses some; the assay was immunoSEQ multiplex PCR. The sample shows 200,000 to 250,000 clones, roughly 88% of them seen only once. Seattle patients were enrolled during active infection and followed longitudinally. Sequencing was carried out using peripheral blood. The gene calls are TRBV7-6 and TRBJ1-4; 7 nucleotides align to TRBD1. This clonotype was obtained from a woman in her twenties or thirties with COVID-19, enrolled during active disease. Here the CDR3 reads CASSLRRGPVEKLFF. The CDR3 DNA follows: TGTGCCAGCAGCTTACGTAGGGGGCCGGTCGAAAAACTGTTTTTT.